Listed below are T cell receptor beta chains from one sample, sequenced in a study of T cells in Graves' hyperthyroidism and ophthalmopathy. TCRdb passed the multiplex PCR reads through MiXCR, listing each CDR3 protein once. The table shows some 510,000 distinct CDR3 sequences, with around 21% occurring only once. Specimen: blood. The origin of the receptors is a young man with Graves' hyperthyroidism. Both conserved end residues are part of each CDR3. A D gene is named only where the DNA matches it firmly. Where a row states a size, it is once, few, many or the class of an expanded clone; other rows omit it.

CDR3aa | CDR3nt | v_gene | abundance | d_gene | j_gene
CASSFSGGAWEETQYF | TGTGCCAGCAGCTTCAGCGGGGGGGCCTGGGAGGAGACCCAGTACTTC | TRBV5-4 | - | TRBD2 | TRBJ2-5
CASSFWGATETQYF | TGTGCCAGCAGTTTTTGGGGCGCTACGGAGACCCAGTACTTC | TRBV12-3/TRBV12-4 | - | - | TRBJ2-5
CASSLGAEEQGYTF | TGTGCCAGCAGTTTGGGGGCAGAGGAACAAGGCTACACCTTC | TRBV12-3/TRBV12-4 | - | - | TRBJ1-2
CSGDRGETQYF | TGCAGTGGGGACAGGGGAGAGACCCAGTACTTC | TRBV20-1 | few | TRBD1 | TRBJ2-5
CASRFRSSGRKTYEQYF | TGTGCCAGCAGATTCCGTTCTAGCGGGAGGAAGACCTACGAGCAGTACTTC | TRBV12-3/TRBV12-4 | - | TRBD2 | TRBJ2-7
CASSISGQGWTEAFF | - | TRBV5-5 | - | - | TRBJ1-1
CASSQNRVFEAFF | TGCGCCAGCAGCCAAAACAGGGTGTTTGAAGCTTTCTTT | TRBV4-1 | - | - | TRBJ1-1
CASSAPDLSYEQYF | TGTGCCAGCAGTGCCCCGGATCTCTCCTACGAGCAGTACTTC | TRBV6-1 | many | - | TRBJ2-7
CASTPAGQGNYEQYF | TGTGCCAGCACCCCGGCGGGGCAGGGTAACTACGAGCAGTACTTC | TRBV28 | - | - | TRBJ2-7
CASSQDTANTEAFF | TGTGCCAGCAGCCAAGATACAGCGAACACTGAAGCTTTCTTT | TRBV3-1 | many | - | TRBJ1-1
CASSMTGKRGETQYF | TGTGCCAGCAGCATGACAGGGAAAAGGGGTGAGACCCAGTACTTC | TRBV6-5 | many | TRBD1 | TRBJ2-5
CATSDWTGGNTGELFF | TGTGCCACCAGTGATTGGACAGGGGGGAACACCGGGGAGCTGTTTTTT | TRBV24-1 | many | TRBD1 | TRBJ2-2
CSAVGGGLTFF | TGCAGTGCTGTTGGTGGGGGTTTGACTTTCTTT | TRBV20-1 | many | - | TRBJ1-1
CASSLARVEGYTF | TGTGCCAGCAGCTTAGCCAGGGTGGAGGGCTACACCTTC | TRBV7-9 | many | - | TRBJ1-2
CASGPDRGQPQHF | TGTGCCAGCGGCCCGGACAGGGGACAGCCCCAGCATTTT | TRBV2 | many | TRBD1 | TRBJ1-5
CASSQSGSRSPNGYTF | TGTGCCAGCAGTCAGAGCGGTTCCCGGAGCCCGAATGGCTACACCTTC | TRBV27 | many | - | TRBJ1-2
CAWEHGNTEAFF | TGTGCCTGGGAACACGGGAACACTGAAGCTTTCTTT | TRBV30 | many | - | TRBJ1-1
CASSYGPAGNTIYF | TGTGCCAGCAGTTACGGCCCAGCCGGAAACACCATATATTTT | TRBV6-5 | - | - | TRBJ1-3
CASSGVGSYEQYF | TGTGCCAGCAGTGGTGTGGGCTCCTACGAGCAGTACTTC | TRBV12-3/TRBV12-4 | many | - | TRBJ2-7
CASSPPRRGTQYF | TGTGCCAGCAGTCCCCCTAGGAGGGGGACCCAGTACTTC | TRBV28 | few | - | TRBJ2-5
CASSLALAGTYEQYF | TGTGCCAGCAGCTTAGCACTAGCGGGAACCTACGAGCAGTACTTC | TRBV7-2 | - | TRBD2 | TRBJ2-7
CASSDRGYTIYF | TGTGCCAGCAGTGACAGGGGTTACACCATATATTTT | TRBV6-1 | many | - | TRBJ1-3
CASTPPRGREETQYF | TGTGCCAGCACCCCCCCGCGGGGTCGCGAGGAGACCCAGTACTTC | TRBV6-2/TRBV6-3 | many | - | TRBJ2-5
CASSRPMTGGNTEAFF | TGTGCCAGCAGTAGACCGATGACAGGGGGGAACACTGAAGCTTTCTTT | TRBV6-1 | many | TRBD1 | TRBJ1-1
CSVEAWDGRYTEAFF | TGCAGCGTTGAAGCCTGGGACGGACGTTACACTGAAGCTTTCTTT | TRBV29-1 | many | - | TRBJ1-1
CASSLGDSAYEQYF | TGTGCCAGCAGCCTTGGGGACAGTGCCTACGAGCAGTACTTC | TRBV12-3/TRBV12-4 | many | TRBD1 | TRBJ2-7
CASSLSVADGYTF | TGTGCCAGCAGTTTGTCAGTGGCGGATGGCTACACCTTC | TRBV12-3/TRBV12-4 | many | - | TRBJ1-2
CASSIYTGETQYF | TGTGCCAGTAGTATTTATACGGGAGAGACCCAGTACTTC | TRBV19 | many | - | TRBJ2-5
CASSRWTGSGANVLTF | TGTGCCAGCAGTCGATGGACAGGCTCTGGGGCCAACGTCCTGACTTTC | TRBV27 | many | TRBD1 | TRBJ2-6
CASSSPRGAGNTIYF | TGTGCCAGCAGCTCACCCAGGGGGGCTGGAAACACCATATATTTT | TRBV11-2 | once | TRBD1 | TRBJ1-3
CASSSAWIDQPQHF | TGTGCCAGCTCCTCGGCGTGGATCGATCAGCCCCAGCATTTT | TRBV6-1 | - | - | TRBJ1-5
CASSTGLAGGQETQYF | TGTGCCAGCAGTACGGGACTAGCGGGGGGGCAAGAGACCCAGTACTTC | TRBV28 | many | TRBD2 | TRBJ2-5
CASSSSRDRGQPQHF | TGTGCCAGCAGTTCGTCTCGGGACAGGGGTCAGCCCCAGCATTTT | TRBV28 | many | TRBD1 | TRBJ1-5
CASSLVTTGELCF | TGTGCCAGCAGCTTAGTTACCACCGGGGAGCTGTGTTTT | TRBV11-2 | few | - | TRBJ2-2
CASSLGINTEAFF | TGTGCCAGCAGCTTAGGAATTAACACTGAAGCTTTCTTT | TRBV7-3 | many | - | TRBJ1-1
CATSREVYGYTF | TGCGCCACGTCCAGGGAGGTCTATGGCTACACCTTC | TRBV12-3/TRBV12-4 | many | - | TRBJ1-2
CASSSQTANSPLHF | TGTGCCAGCAGCTCTCAAACAGCCAATTCACCCCTCCACTTT | TRBV7-6 | - | - | TRBJ1-6
CASSTRTALNTEAFF | TGTGCCAGCAGCACTCGGACCGCCTTGAACACTGAAGCTTTCTTT | TRBV6-2/TRBV6-3 | few | - | TRBJ1-1
CSASTRQGANTEAFF | TGCAGTGCTAGTACCCGACAGGGGGCGAACACTGAAGCTTTCTTT | TRBV20-1 | many | TRBD1 | TRBJ1-1
CASSLTGWGRAPQHF | TGTGCCAGCAGCCTGACAGGGTGGGGCAGGGCGCCCCAGCATTTT | TRBV6-2/TRBV6-3 | many | TRBD1 | TRBJ1-5
CASSLLGNSPLHF | TGTGCCAGCAGCCTCTTAGGGAATTCACCCCTCCACTTT | TRBV11-2 | few | - | TRBJ1-6
CSASKGASSYEQYF | TGCAGTGCTAGCAAGGGGGCGAGCTCCTACGAGCAGTACTTC | TRBV20-1 | few | TRBD1 | TRBJ2-7
CASSLSPGPMDVYEQYF | TGTGCCAGCAGTTTATCCCCGGGACCGATGGACGTCTACGAGCAGTACTTC | TRBV12-3/TRBV12-4 | once | - | TRBJ2-7
CSASLIADSNQPQHF | TGCAGTGCCTCGCTTATTGCGGACAGCAATCAGCCCCAGCATTTT | TRBV20-1 | many | - | TRBJ1-5
CASSLATGDIQETQYF | TGTGCCAGCAGTCTCGCGACAGGCGATATCCAAGAGACCCAGTACTTC | TRBV28 | - | - | TRBJ2-5
CASRTGTSGGARQETQYF | TGCGCCAGCAGGACCGGGACTAGCGGGGGGGCTCGCCAAGAGACCCAGTACTTC | TRBV5-1 | few | TRBD2 | TRBJ2-5
CASSYSWQSMNTEAFF | TGTGCCAGCAGTTACTCATGGCAGTCGATGAACACTGAAGCTTTCTTT | TRBV6-5 | many | - | TRBJ1-1
CASSLRSSGNTIYF | TGTGCCAGCAGTTTAAGGTCCTCTGGAAACACCATATATTTT | TRBV12-3/TRBV12-4 | many | - | TRBJ1-3
CATSPGQGIETQYF | TGTGCCACCAGTCCGGGACAGGGGATAGAGACCCAGTACTTC | TRBV24-1 | many | TRBD1 | TRBJ2-5
CASRGRSNQPQHF | TGTGCCAGCAGGGGACGGAGCAATCAGCCCCAGCATTTT | TRBV2 | many | - | TRBJ1-5